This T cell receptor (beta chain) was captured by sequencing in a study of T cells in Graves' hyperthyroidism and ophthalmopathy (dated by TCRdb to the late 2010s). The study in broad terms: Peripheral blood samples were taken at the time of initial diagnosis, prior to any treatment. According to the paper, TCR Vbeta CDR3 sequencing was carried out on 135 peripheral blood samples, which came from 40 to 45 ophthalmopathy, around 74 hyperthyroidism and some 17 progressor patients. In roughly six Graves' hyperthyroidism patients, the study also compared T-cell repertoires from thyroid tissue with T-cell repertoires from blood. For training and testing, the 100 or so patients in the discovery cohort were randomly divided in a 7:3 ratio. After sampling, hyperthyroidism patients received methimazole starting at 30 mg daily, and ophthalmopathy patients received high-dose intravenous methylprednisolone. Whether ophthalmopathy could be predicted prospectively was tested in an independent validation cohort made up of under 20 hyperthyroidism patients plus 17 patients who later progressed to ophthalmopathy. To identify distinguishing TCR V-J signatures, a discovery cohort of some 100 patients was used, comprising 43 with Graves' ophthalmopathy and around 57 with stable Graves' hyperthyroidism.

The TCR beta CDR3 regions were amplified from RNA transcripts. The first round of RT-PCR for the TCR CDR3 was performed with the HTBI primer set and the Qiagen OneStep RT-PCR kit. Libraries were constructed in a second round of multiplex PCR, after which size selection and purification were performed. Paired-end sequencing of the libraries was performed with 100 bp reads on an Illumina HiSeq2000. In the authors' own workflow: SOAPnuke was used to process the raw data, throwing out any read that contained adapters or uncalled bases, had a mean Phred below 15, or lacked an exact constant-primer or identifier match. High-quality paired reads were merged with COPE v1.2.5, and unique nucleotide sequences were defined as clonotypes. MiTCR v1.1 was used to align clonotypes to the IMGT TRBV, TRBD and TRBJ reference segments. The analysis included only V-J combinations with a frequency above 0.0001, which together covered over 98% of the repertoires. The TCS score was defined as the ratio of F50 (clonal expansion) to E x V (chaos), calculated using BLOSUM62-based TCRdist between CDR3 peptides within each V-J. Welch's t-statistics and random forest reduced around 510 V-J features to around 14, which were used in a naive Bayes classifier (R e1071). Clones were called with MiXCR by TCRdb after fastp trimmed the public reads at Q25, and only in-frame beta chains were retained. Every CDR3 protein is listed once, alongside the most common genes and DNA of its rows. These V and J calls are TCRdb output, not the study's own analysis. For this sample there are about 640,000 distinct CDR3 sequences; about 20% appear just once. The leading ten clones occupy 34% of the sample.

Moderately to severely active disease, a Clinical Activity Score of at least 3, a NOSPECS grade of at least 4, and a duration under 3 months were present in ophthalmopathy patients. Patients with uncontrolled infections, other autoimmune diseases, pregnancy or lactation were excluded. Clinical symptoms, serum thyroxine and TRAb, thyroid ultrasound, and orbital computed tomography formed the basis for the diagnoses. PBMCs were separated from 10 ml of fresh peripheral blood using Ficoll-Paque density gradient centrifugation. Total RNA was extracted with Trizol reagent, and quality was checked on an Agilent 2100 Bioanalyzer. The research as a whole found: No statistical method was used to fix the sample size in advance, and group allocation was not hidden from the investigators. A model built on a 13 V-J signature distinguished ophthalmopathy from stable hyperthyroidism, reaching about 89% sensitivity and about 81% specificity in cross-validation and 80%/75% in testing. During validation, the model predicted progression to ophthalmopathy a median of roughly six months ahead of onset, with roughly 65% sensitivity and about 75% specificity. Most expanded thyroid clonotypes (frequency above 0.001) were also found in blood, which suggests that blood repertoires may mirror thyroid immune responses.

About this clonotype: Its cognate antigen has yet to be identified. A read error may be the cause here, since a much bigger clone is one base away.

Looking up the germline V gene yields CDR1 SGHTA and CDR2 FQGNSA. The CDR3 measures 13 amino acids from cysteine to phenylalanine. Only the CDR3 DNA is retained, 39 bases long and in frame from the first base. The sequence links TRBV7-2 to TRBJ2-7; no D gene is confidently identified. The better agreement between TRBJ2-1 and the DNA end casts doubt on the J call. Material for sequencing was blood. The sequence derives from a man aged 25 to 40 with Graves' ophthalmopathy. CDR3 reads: CASSLADPYEQFF. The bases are TGTGCCAGCAGCTTAGCGGATCCCTACGAGCAGTTCTTC.